This TCR beta chain was profiled in a study of human T cells and chemical hapten exposure (dated by TCRdb to 2020 to 2023). The study in broad terms: Libraries were pooled for sequencing, and variation in per-sample TCR yields was attributed mainly to small differences in library volumes within the pool. In alopecia patients, the study followed how the peripheral blood TCR repertoire changed in vivo over primary and secondary sensitization to diphenylcyclopropenone (DPC), a hapten. Each blood RNA sample was used to sequence both TCR alpha and TCR beta chains.

The library was built by means of RACE. Sequencing used a NextSeq 500. Library preparation attached unique molecular identifiers to individual cDNA molecules for quantitative, reproducible TCR counting. In the paper's pipeline: The median number of TCRs per sample was 95,638, ranging from roughly 20,000 to 700,000. V, J and CDR3 annotation of the TCR reads was carried out using the Decombinator software suite. For PS versus PT1 abundance plots, all samples were subsampled to the same number of TCRs (28,000). TCRs were defined as expanded if absent before sensitization and observed at least eight times at the 2-week time point. TCRdb passed the public sequencing reads through fastp at Q25 and MiXCR, retaining productive beta sequences. When rows share a CDR3 protein, they turn into one entry using the most common DNA and genes. TCRdb's processing, not the authors' own work, is the source of the V and J calls. In this sample the table shows 130,000 or so distinct CDR3 sequences, roughly 9.5% of which occur a single time. Of the sample, 1.5% to 2% falls within the top ten clones.

The CDR3, cysteine through phenylalanine, is 14 amino acids long. Only the CDR3 DNA is retained, 42 bases long and in frame from the first base. CDR1 and CDR2 were assigned from the germline V gene (reference sequence) as SEHNR and FQNEAQ. V has 4 bases trimmed and J has 4 bases trimmed; junction bases matching no gene number 5. This clonotype has only a few counts. The antigen it binds to is not known. Nothing much larger sits one base from this clone, and base qualities are not available. Results and caveats for the whole study, not just this receptor: No change with DPC sensitization was found in the number of TCRs above 1 in 1000 frequency, and no evidence of global repertoire structure alterations was found. After repeated subsampling, changes were observed in the strength of the expansion versus patch-test correlation and in the threshold at which the correlation became significant.

Interpreted using the paper, the time point label stands for: healthy volunteer bleed at 2 weeks. Total RNA was extracted from unfractionated whole blood that had been collected in Tempus Blood RNA tubes. About 5 healthy volunteers acted as controls for TCR sequencing and had blood drawn at day 0, 2 weeks and 6 weeks. The clonotype originates from a male donor in good health. Some clones in this sample may be carry-over from other donors' samples. The rearranged chain carries TRBV7-9 and TRBJ2-3, and TRBD2 matches 7 of the central bases. The sample comprised whole blood. The CDR3: CASSWAGEADTQYF. The sequence in DNA is TGTGCCAGCAGCTGGGCGGGAGAGGCAGATACGCAGTATTTT.